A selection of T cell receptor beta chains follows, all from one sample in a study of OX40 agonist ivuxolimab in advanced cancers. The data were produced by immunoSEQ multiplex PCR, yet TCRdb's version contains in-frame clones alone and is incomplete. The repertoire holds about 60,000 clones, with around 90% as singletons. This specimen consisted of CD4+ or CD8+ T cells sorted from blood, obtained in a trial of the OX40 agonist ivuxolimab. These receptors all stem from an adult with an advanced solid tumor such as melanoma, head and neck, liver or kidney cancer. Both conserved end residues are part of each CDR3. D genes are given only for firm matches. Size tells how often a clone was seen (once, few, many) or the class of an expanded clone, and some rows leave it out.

CDR3nt: TGCAGTGCTAGAGATGGGAGTGAGCAGTTCTTC
CDR3aa: CSARDGSEQFF
abundance: .
j_gene: TRBJ2-1
d_gene: .
v_gene: TRBV20-1

CDR3nt: TGTGCCAGCAGATGGGCCAATGAGCAGTTCTTC
CDR3aa: CASRWANEQFF
abundance: .
j_gene: TRBJ2-1
d_gene: .
v_gene: TRBV6-6

CDR3nt: TGTGCCAGCAGCCCTTTCTCCCAGGGCTCCTACAATGAGCAGTTCTTC
CDR3aa: CASSPFSQGSYNEQFF
abundance: .
j_gene: TRBJ2-1
d_gene: .
v_gene: TRBV5-6

CDR3nt: TGTGCCAGCCAACAGGATTCCGCTGAAGCTTTCTTT
CDR3aa: CASQQDSAEAFF
abundance: .
j_gene: TRBJ1-1
d_gene: .
v_gene: TRBV7-8

CDR3nt: TGCGCCAGCAGCCAAGTCAGCGATGAGGGAAAACTGTTTTTT
CDR3aa: CASSQVSDEGKLFF
abundance: .
j_gene: TRBJ1-4
d_gene: .
v_gene: TRBV4-1

CDR3nt: TGTGCCAGCAGCTTTAGGGAGGCGGATACGCAGTATTTT
CDR3aa: CASSFREADTQYF
abundance: .
j_gene: TRBJ2-3
d_gene: .
v_gene: TRBV11-2

CDR3nt: TGTGCCAGTAGTTACGGGGGTAACTATGGCTACACCTTC
CDR3aa: CASSYGGNYGYTF
abundance: .
j_gene: TRBJ1-2
d_gene: .
v_gene: TRBV19

CDR3nt: TGTGCCAGCAGCATGGTTGTTCGCGGGGAGCTGTTTTTT
CDR3aa: CASSMVVRGELFF
abundance: .
j_gene: TRBJ2-2
d_gene: .
v_gene: TRBV7-2

CDR3nt: TGTGCCAGCAGTTCCCGGGGCGACAGCTATGGCTACACCTTC
CDR3aa: CASSSRGDSYGYTF
abundance: .
j_gene: TRBJ1-2
d_gene: .
v_gene: TRBV27

CDR3nt: TGTGCCAGCAGGCCCGGCACAGGTGGGTTGGAGACCCAGTACTTC
CDR3aa: CASRPGTGGLETQYF
abundance: .
j_gene: TRBJ2-5
d_gene: .
v_gene: TRBV5-8

CDR3nt: TGTGCCAGCAGACCGACTACAGGACAGCCTAGCACAGATACGCAGTATTTT
CDR3aa: CASRPTTGQPSTDTQYF
abundance: .
j_gene: TRBJ2-3
d_gene: .
v_gene: TRBV7-6

CDR3nt: TGTGCCAGCAGCGACCCAGGGGGAAACACTGAAGCTTTCTTT
CDR3aa: CASSDPGGNTEAFF
abundance: .
j_gene: TRBJ1-1
d_gene: TRBD1
v_gene: TRBV5-8

CDR3nt: TGCGCCAGCAGTGAGTCTGGGCGGTTGAACACCGGGGAGCTGTTTTTT
CDR3aa: CASSESGRLNTGELFF
abundance: .
j_gene: TRBJ2-2
d_gene: .
v_gene: TRBV10-1

CDR3nt: TGTGCCAACTTAAAGGGAGGCGGTGGCTACACCTTC
CDR3aa: CANLKGGGGYTF
abundance: .
j_gene: TRBJ1-2
d_gene: .
v_gene: TRBV6-1

CDR3nt: TGTGCCAGCAGCGTAGACTGGCAGGACGGCTGGGAGCAGTACTTC
CDR3aa: CASSVDWQDGWEQYF
abundance: once
j_gene: TRBJ2-7
d_gene: .
v_gene: TRBV9

CDR3nt: TGTGCCAGCAGCTCCCCGACAGGGGGCATTGCCAAAAACATTCAGTACTTC
CDR3aa: CASSSPTGGIAKNIQYF
abundance: .
j_gene: TRBJ2-4
d_gene: TRBD1
v_gene: TRBV13

CDR3nt: TGTGCCAGTATTCCGGGGGGCATTACTGAAGCTTTCTTT
CDR3aa: CASIPGGITEAFF
abundance: once
j_gene: TRBJ1-1
d_gene: .
v_gene: TRBV19

CDR3nt: TGTGCCAGCAGCTTGGGAAGATCAGACTACGAGCAGTACTTC
CDR3aa: CASSLGRSDYEQYF
abundance: once
j_gene: TRBJ2-7
d_gene: .
v_gene: TRBV5-6

CDR3nt: TGTGCCAGCAGTTTATCGGCGAGAAACTATGGCTACACCTTC
CDR3aa: CASSLSARNYGYTF
abundance: .
j_gene: TRBJ1-2
d_gene: .
v_gene: TRBV27

CDR3nt: TGCGCCAGCAGCCAGGGGGGTTGGGACGAGCAGTACTTC
CDR3aa: CASSQGGWDEQYF
abundance: .
j_gene: TRBJ2-7
d_gene: .
v_gene: TRBV4-1

CDR3nt: TGTGCCAGCAGTATCCGTTATAGCGGGATCTCCTACGAGCAGTACTTC
CDR3aa: CASSIRYSGISYEQYF
abundance: .
j_gene: TRBJ2-7
d_gene: TRBD2
v_gene: TRBV11-3

CDR3nt: TGTGCCAGCAGCTTCGGCCGGGGGAGAGCCGGGGAGCTGTTTTTT
CDR3aa: CASSFGRGRAGELFF
abundance: .
j_gene: TRBJ2-2
d_gene: .
v_gene: TRBV11-3

CDR3nt: TGCGCCAGCAGCCAAGGTTGGGGGATGGTGGCCAAAAACATTCAGTACTTC
CDR3aa: CASSQGWGMVAKNIQYF
abundance: .
j_gene: TRBJ2-4
d_gene: .
v_gene: TRBV4-3

CDR3nt: TGCGCCAGCAGCCGCGGACAGTTAAACACTGAAGCTTTCTTT
CDR3aa: CASSRGQLNTEAFF
abundance: .
j_gene: TRBJ1-1
d_gene: .
v_gene: TRBV4-1

CDR3nt: TGCGCCAGCAGCCAAGACGCAGCGGGGACAGGGTTGTGGAATGAGCAGTTCTTC
CDR3aa: CASSQDAAGTGLWNEQFF
abundance: .
j_gene: TRBJ2-1
d_gene: TRBD1
v_gene: TRBV4-1

CDR3nt: TGTGCCAGCAAGGGGGACAGGGGTTGGGGTCAGCCCCAGCATTTT
CDR3aa: CASKGDRGWGQPQHF
abundance: .
j_gene: TRBJ1-5
d_gene: TRBD1
v_gene: TRBV27

CDR3nt: TGTGCCAGCAGCGACGACAGGGGTTCCTACGAGCAGTACTTC
CDR3aa: CASSDDRGSYEQYF
abundance: medium-sized
j_gene: TRBJ2-7
d_gene: TRBD1
v_gene: TRBV7-6

CDR3nt: TGTGCCAGTAGTGGCCGACAGATTACCGGGGAGCTGTTTTTT
CDR3aa: CASSGRQITGELFF
abundance: .
j_gene: TRBJ2-2
d_gene: .
v_gene: TRBV19

CDR3nt: TGCGCCAGCAGCTTTACTTGGGGGGTGAGCTACGAGCAGTACTTC
CDR3aa: CASSFTWGVSYEQYF
abundance: .
j_gene: TRBJ2-7
d_gene: .
v_gene: TRBV5-1

CDR3nt: TGTGCCAGCGGACCGGGGACGAGTACCACCCTTTGGAACACTGAAGCTTTCTTT
CDR3aa: CASGPGTSTTLWNTEAFF
abundance: .
j_gene: TRBJ1-1
d_gene: .
v_gene: TRBV6-4

CDR3nt: TGTGCCAGCAGTTACGGGACAACCGCCTACGAGCAGTACTTC
CDR3aa: CASSYGTTAYEQYF
abundance: .
j_gene: TRBJ2-7
d_gene: .
v_gene: TRBV28